The 8 T cell receptor beta chains reported below all come from one sample, sequenced in a study of cytomegalovirus exposure and HLA in healthy donors (dated 2017 in TCRdb). Libraries were built with the immunoSEQ multiplex PCR assay. What TCRdb holds here is the immuneACCESS table cut down to in-frame rearrangements. Part of the clones is not present; checked against another copy, under half of the missing clones reflect an unresolved V gene, and the others are unexplained. The sample table lists 100,000 to 150,000 clones, 85% to 90% of them with a count of one. The ten top clones hold 3% to 3.5% of the sample. Sequenced material: PBMCs. These receptors came from a man younger than 45 in good health and CMV-seronegative.

This clone was found once. J is TRBJ1-2 and V is TRBV28; D unclear. The CDR3 runs to 11 residues. V lost 6 bases to trimming and J lost 6 bases, with 8 bases between them. Per the germline V gene, CDR1 is MDHEN and CDR2 is SYDVKM. This CDR3 reads CASSHDNGYTF. CDR3 bases: TGTGCCAGCAGCCACGACAATGGCTACACCTTC.

On this clone: The CDR3 ends on some other residue instead of the conserved phenylalanine or tryptophan, so this is likely a read error. It is unclear where the CDR3 begins or ends on the DNA, so no DNA is shown, and the CDR3 is as TCRdb lists it. The rearrangement joins TRBV7-6 to TRBJ2-7; TRBD1 is the table's D call and was not checked against the DNA. Germline assignment: CDR1 SGHVS and CDR2 FNYEAQ. Counting both end residues, the CDR3 totals 9 amino acids. The CDR3 loop is CASSSLPGE.

J is TRBJ1-1 and V is TRBV6-5, with D possibly matching TRBD1 (6 bases). From germline, CDR1 is MNHEY and CDR2 SVGAGI. V dropped 6 bases and J dropped 1 base, with 9 bases sitting between them. The CDR3 has 13 amino acids. Here the CDR3 reads CASSRQENTEAFF. CDR3 DNA sequence: TGTGCCAGCAGCCGACAGGAGAACACTGAAGCTTTCTTT.

This chain links TRBV28 with TRBJ2-1; possibly TRBD1 for D (6 bases). Trimming shortened V by 3 bases and J by 5 bases, and 11 bases separated the two germline ends. Germline loops: CDR1 MDHEN, CDR2 SYDVKM. The CDR3 is 14 residues long. The CDR3 region has the DNA TGTGCCAGCAGTTTCCGAGGGGGTAACAATGAGCAGTTCTTC. Its translation: CASSFRGGNNEQFF.

Here the CDR3 reads CASSHPGGAYNEQFF. The CDR3 DNA sequence: TGCGCCAGCAGCCATCCGGGGGGGGCGTACAATGAGCAGTTCTTC. The genes are TRBV4-1 and TRBJ2-1; 8 nucleotides agree with TRBD2. This CDR3 has 15 residues. V was clipped by 3 bases and J by 4 bases; unmatched bases: 5. Germline assignment: CDR1 MGHRA and CDR2 YSYEKL.

The chain couples TRBV19 to TRBJ2-7, with D maybe TRBD1 (6 bases). CDR3 length equals 13 residues. Trimming removed 6 bases at V and 3 bases at J, with 12 bases between. The germline V gene encodes CDR1 LNHDA and CDR2 SQIVND (reference sequence). In DNA, the CDR3 is TGTGCCAGTAGCCCTAAAGGGGGCTACGAGCAGTACTTC. Its protein product is CASSPKGGYEQYF.

The CDR3, as DNA: TGTGCCAGCAGCCCGGGGGGCCGGTTGGATGAGCAGTTCTTC. It is translated as CASSPGGRLDEQFF. The chain uses TRBV5-8 and TRBJ2-1, with TRBD2 as a possible D gene (7 bases). CDR3 length: 14 residues. The germline gives CDR1 SGHTS, CDR2 YDEGEE. V was trimmed by 4 bases and J by 8 bases, leaving 16 bases between them.

This CDR3 is CASSQTGRGRVRSNQPQHF. The CDR3 DNA reads TGTGCCAGCAGCCAAACGGGAAGAGGTAGGGTGAGAAGCAATCAGCCCCAGCATTTT. This chain connects TRBV4-2 to TRBJ1-5; D not certain. Germline-derived CDR1 and CDR2 are LGHNA and YNFKEQ. This CDR3 contains 19 residues. V dropped 2 bases and J dropped 1 base, with 21 bases sitting between them.